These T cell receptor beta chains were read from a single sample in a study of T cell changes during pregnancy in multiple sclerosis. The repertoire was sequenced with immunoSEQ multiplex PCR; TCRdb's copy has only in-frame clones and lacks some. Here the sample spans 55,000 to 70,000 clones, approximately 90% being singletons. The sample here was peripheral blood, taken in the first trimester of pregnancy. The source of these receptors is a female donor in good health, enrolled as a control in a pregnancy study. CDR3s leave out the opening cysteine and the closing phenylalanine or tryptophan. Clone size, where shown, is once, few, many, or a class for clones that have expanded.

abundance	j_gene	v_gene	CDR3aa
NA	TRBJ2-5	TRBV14	ASSRLAGEFGTQY
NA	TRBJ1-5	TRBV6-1	ASSEGMGLNQPQH
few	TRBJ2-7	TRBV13	ASSSSQGEHRN
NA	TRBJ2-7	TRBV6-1	ASSENGLTYEQY
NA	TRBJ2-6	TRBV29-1	SVEPNSGANVLT
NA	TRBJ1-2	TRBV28	ASSPDRLTRYGYT
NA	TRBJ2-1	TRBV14	ASSPLHSSGRGEQF
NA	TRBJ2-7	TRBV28	ASKSYDRVNEQY
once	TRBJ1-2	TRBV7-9	ASSQASGYT
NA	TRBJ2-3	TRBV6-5	ASSPRQGRADTQY
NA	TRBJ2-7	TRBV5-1	ASSATPGLAGSYPYEQY
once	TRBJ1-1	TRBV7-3	ASSLMRRGRDTEAF
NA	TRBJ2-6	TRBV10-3	AISESAGVIAGGANVLT
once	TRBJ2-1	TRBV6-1	ASKEWGETYNEQF
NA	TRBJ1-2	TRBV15	ATSRDKVFQIYGYT
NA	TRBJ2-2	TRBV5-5	ASRTNTGTSGRVNTGELF
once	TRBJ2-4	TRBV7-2	ASSIVPGLPTLAKNIQY
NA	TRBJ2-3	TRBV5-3	ARSPPPGADTDTQY
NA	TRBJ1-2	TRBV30	AWGGGANYGYT
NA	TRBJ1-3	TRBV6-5	ASSRTDGNTIY
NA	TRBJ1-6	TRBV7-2	ASSRQGASSSPLH
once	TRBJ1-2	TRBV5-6	ASSSTTGGARRGYT
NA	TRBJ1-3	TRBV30	AWSVRIGTGDGNTIY
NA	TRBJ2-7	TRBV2	ASQAYRSNEQY
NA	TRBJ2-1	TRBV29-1	SVDSTLPPYNEQF
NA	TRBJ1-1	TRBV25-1	ASSEQGGRTEAF
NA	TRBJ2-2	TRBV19	ASSIDLPGRRAGELF
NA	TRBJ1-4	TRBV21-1	ASSMGTGLGNEKLF
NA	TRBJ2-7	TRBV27	ASSLLGSGTRMYEQY
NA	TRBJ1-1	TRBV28	ASSSYQGLGTEAF
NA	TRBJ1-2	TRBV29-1	SGGQGFGYT
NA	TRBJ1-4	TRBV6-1	ASSDGQSTNEKLF
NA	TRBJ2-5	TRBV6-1	ASSRSSGGQETQY
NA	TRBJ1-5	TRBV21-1	ASSIGRDSNQPQH
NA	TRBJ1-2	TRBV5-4	ASSLWAGVDYGYT
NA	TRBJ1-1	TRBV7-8	ASTQLQGKGAF
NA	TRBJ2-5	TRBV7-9	ASSTGDRPQETQY
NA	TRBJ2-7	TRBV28	ASSSPGTGEDEQY
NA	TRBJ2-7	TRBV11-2	ASSLGSGYEQY
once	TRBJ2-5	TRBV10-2	ASRKQRGRAETQY
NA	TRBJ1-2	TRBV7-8	ASSLGGGDSNYGYT
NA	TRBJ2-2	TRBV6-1	ASSVEHNTGELF
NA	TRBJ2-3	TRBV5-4	ASSLDRGRTDTQY
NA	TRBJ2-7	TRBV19	ASSHKYRKLSGEQY
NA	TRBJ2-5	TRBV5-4	ASSAGPTAQETQY
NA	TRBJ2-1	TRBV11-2	ASSSFPGGANEQF
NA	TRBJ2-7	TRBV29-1	SVRGGAAAYEQY
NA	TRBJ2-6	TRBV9	ASSVYPAPQVGANVLT
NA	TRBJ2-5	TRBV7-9	ASSGAVSGGGETQY
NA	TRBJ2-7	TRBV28	ASSLAGVSYEQY
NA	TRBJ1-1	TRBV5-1	ASTGETEAF
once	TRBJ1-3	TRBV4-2	ASSQTSLGTAFRTIY
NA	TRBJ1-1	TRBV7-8	ASSQRYREGGTEAF